This T cell receptor (beta chain) was identified in a study of T cell clonality in common variable immunodeficiency. Study-level findings and limits: Common variable immunodeficiency TCR beta sequences reportedly had fewer deletions and N-nucleotide insertions.

This clone was counted ten times or more. Its specificity is unknown. The read gets to within 3 residues of the CDR3 end, and the germline J gene fills in the rest. Data came from immunoSEQ multiplex PCR; TCRdb stores just in-frame clones and leaves some out. The profile covers about 25,000 clones, none occurring a single time. For at least one year, all CVID subjects received replacement immunoglobulin. The germline CDR1 and CDR2 sequences are DFQATT and SNEGSKA (reference sequence). Trimming removed 1 base from V and 2 bases from J; junction bases left unmatched: 2. This CDR3 has 15 residues. The sample comprised peripheral blood mononuclear cells. The sequence was collected from a human donor with common variable immunodeficiency. V is TRBV20-1 and J is TRBJ1-5; 10 bases agree with TRBD1. CDR3 DNA (partial): TGCAGTGCTAGAGGACAGGGGGCTGGCAATCAGCCC. Translating it yields CSARGQGAGNQP. The whole CDR3 protein is CSARGQGAGNQPQHF.